The rows below give T cell receptor beta chains drawn from one sample of a study of shared clonotypes between healthy human individuals. Repertoires were generated with immunoSEQ multiplex PCR, while TCRdb's copy carries only in-frame clones and drops some. Of approximately 500,000 clones detected, 96% appear once; the ten largest clones hold approximately 0.06%. The material sequenced was naive CD4+ T cells sorted from blood. These TCRs come from a woman in her twenties or thirties in good health. CDR3s include the opening cysteine and the closing phenylalanine or tryptophan. The order of the fields is V gene, CDR3 length, J gene, CDR3 protein.

>TRBV9|18|TRBJ2-6
CASSVVVGAKSGANVLTF
>TRBV18|19|TRBJ2-1
CASSPLGTSGRSSYNEQFF
>TRBV11-2|14|TRBJ1-4
CASSPGQGNEKLFF
>TRBV5-6|14|TRBJ1-2
CASSQGDAGYGYTF
>TRBV19|14|TRBJ2-1
CASSMAGGTGEQFF
>TRBV5-2|16|TRBJ1-2
CASKERRVRKTYGYTF
>TRBV27|15|TRBJ1-4
CASSLGTASNEKLFF
>TRBV6-6|15|TRBJ1-3
CASSYWDNSGNTIYF
>TRBV19|13|TRBJ1-5
CASRDRGNQPQHF
>TRBV6-6|13|TRBJ1-5
CASSSHPNQPQHF
>TRBV5-6|15|TRBJ1-2
CASSMDRQGFYGYTF
>TRBV9|16|TRBJ2-7
CASSVESSGIPYEQYF
>TRBV5-1|14|TRBJ2-3
CASSPGEHTDTQYF
>TRBV15|16|.
CATSSSGQRGSYEQYF
>TRBV28|15|TRBJ2-1
CASNHAGNSPEEQFF
>TRBV4-1|14|TRBJ2-7
CASSRQGSSYEQYF
>TRBV11-2|13|TRBJ2-3
CASRLAGADTQYF
>TRBV4-1|16|TRBJ2-1
CASSQDGASGYNEQFF